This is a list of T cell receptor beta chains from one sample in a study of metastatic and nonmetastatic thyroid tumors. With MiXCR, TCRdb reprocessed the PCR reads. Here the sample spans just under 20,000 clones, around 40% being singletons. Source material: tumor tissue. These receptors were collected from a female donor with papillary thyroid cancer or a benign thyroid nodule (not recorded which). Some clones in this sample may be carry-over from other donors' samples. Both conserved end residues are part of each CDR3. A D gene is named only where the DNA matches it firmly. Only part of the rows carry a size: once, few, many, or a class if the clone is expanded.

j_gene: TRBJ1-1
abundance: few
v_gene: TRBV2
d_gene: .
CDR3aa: CASKDRQETEAFF
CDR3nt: TGTGCCAGCAAGGACCGGCAGGAGACTGAAGCTTTCTTT

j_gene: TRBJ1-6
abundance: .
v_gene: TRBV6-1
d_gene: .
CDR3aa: CASSARVLNSPLHF
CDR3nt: TGTGCCAGCAGTGCTAGGGTCCTTAATTCACCCCTCCACTTT

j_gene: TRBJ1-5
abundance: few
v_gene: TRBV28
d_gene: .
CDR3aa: CASSPMGGIISNQPQHF
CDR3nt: TGTGCCAGCAGCCCTATGGGAGGGATCATTAGCAATCAGCCCCAGCATTTT

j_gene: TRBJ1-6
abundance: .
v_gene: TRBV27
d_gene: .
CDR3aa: CASSFRGTGNSPLHF
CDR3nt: TGTGCCAGCAGTTTTCGCGGGACGGGAAATTCACCCCTCCACTTT

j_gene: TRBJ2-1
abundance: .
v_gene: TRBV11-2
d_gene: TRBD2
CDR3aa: CASSQSGISYNEQFF
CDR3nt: TGTGCCAGCAGCCAAAGCGGGATCTCCTACAATGAGCAGTTCTTC

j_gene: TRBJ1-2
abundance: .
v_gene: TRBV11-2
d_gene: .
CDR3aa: CAIRGQLIGSNYGYTF
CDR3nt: TGTGCCATCCGGGGGCAGTTAATTGGTTCGAACTATGGCTACACCTTC

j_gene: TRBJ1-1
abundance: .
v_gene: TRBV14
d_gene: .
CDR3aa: CASSQMVGGTEAFF
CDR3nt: TGTGCCAGCAGCCAAATGGTAGGGGGCACTGAAGCTTTCTTT

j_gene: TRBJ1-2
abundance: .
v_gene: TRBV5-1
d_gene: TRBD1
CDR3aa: CASSSGTGLGYTF
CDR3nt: TGCGCCAGCAGCTCTGGGACAGGTTTAGGGTACACCTTC

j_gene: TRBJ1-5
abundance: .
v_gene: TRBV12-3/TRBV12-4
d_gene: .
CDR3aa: CASSLDRGGQPQHF
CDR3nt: TGTGCCAGCAGTTTGGATAGGGGAGGGCAGCCCCAGCATTTT

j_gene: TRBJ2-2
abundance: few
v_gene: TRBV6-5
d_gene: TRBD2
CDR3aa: CASSYRTSGGTNTGELFF
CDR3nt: TGTGCCAGCAGTTATAGGACTAGCGGGGGGACGAACACCGGGGAGCTGTTTTTT

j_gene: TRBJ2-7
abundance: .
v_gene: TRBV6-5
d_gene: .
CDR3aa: CASSYARGHEQYF
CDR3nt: TGTGCCAGCAGCTACGCTAGGGGCCACGAGCAGTACTTC

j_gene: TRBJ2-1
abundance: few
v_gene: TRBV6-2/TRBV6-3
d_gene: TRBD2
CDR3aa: CASSSATSGRASGEQFF
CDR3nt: TGTGCCAGCAGTTCCGCGACTAGCGGGAGGGCATCGGGTGAGCAGTTCTTC

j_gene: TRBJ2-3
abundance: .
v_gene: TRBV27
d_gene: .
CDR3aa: CASRGGSPSTDTQYF
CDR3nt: TGTGCCAGCAGGGGTGGCAGCCCTAGCACAGATACGCAGTATTTT

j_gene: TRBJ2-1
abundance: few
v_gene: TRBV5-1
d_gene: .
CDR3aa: CASSYSGRGDEQFF
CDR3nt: TGCGCCAGCAGCTATAGTGGACGGGGAGATGAGCAGTTCTTC

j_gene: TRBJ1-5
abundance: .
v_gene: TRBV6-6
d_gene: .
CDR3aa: CASSYRNQPLHF
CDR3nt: TGTGCCAGCAGTTACAGGAATCAGCCCCTGCATTTT